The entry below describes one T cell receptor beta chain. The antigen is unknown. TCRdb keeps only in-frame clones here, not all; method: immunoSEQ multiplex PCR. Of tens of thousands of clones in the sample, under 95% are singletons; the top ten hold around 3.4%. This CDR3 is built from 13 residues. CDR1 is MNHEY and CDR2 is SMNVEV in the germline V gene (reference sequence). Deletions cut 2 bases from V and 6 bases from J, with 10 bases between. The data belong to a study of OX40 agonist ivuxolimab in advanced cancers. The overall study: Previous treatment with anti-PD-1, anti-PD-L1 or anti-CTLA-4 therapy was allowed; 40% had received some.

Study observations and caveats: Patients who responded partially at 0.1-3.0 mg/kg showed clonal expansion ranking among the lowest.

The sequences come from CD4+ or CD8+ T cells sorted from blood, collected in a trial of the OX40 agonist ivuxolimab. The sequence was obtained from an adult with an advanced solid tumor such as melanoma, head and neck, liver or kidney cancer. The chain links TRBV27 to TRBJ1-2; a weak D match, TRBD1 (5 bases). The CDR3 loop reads CASSLGGGDGYTF. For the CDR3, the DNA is TGTGCCAGCAGTTTAGGGGGAGGCGATGGCTACACCTTC.